The 3 T cell receptor beta chains given below trace back to one sample, sequenced in a study of CD4 T cells in relation to SARS-CoV-2 and coronaviruses. Profiling relied on immunoSEQ multiplex PCR, and the TCRdb table lists in-frame clones only, not all of them. The sample has about 41,000 clones; about 80% are singletons. These receptors lack a known antigen. The sample was naive CD4+ T cells from PBMCs, cultured in vitro. Subset described: naive CD4+ T cells isolated by negative enrichment. These receptors came from an adult with COVID-19.

This clone has just one count. The gene calls are TRBV7-2 and TRBJ1-1; weak D call: TRBD1 (5 bases). Trimming took off 5 bases at V and 1 base at J, with 14 bases between the two ends. Germline V gives CDR1 SGHTA, CDR2 FQGNSA. This CDR3 is built from 15 residues. The CDR3 sequence: CASSVQTVPNTEAFF. The CDR3 DNA is TGTGCCAGCAGCGTACAGACAGTTCCGAACACTGAAGCTTTCTTT. Looking up the rest from reference TRBV7-2 and TRBJ1-1 gives the full variable domain: GAGVSQSPSNKVTEKGKDVELRCDPISGHTALYWYRQSLGQGLEFLIYFQGNSAPDKSGLPSDRFSAERTGGSVSTLTIQRTQQEDSAVYLCASSVQTVPNTEAFFGQGTRLTVV.

This chain connects TRBV7-9 to TRBJ1-5, with D tentatively TRBD1 (6 bases). Germline V gives CDR1 SEHNR, CDR2 FQNEAQ (reference sequence). The V and J ends lost 6 bases and 6 bases respectively, with 15 bases between them. This CDR3 spans 14 amino acids. CDR3 sequence (DNA): TGTGCCAGCAGTAAACAGGGAGCTCCTCAGCCCCAGCATTTT. This gives the protein CASSKQGAPQPQHF. Full variable domain (outside the CDR3, taken from reference TRBV7-9 and TRBJ1-5): DTGVSQNPRHKITKRGQNVTFRCDPISEHNRLYWYRQTLGQGPEFLTYFQNEAQLEKSRLLSDRFSAERPKGSFSTLEIQRTEQGDSAMYLCASSKQGAPQPQHFGDGTRLSIL.

CDR3 protein: CSVSGVHGLTGVVVQAGELFF. Written as DNA, the CDR3 is TGCAGCGTTTCGGGCGTACATGGCCTGACAGGGGTTGTGGTGCAGGCCGGGGAGCTGTTTTTT. The V call is TRBV29-1, the J call TRBJ2-2; TRBD1 matches at 8 bases. Trimming cost V 5 bases and J 6 bases; bases outside gene matches: 29. The CDR3 has 21 residues. Germline V CDR1 and CDR2: SQVTM, ANQGSEA.